The 30 T cell receptor beta chains listed next were all sequenced from one sample in a study of blood T cell repertoires in COVID-19. Generated by immunoSEQ multiplex PCR, the TCRdb table keeps only in-frame clones and is missing some. The sample has 140,000 or so clones, roughly 89% seen once. Material: peripheral blood. Receptors were obtained from a woman aged 45-59 years with acute or convalescent COVID-19.

This chain joins TRBV7-8 and TRBJ2-5, with D tentatively TRBD2 (6 bases). In germline, CDR1 is SGHVS, CDR2 FQNEAQ. This CDR3 has 15 amino acids. With 2 bases removed from V and 2 bases from J, the gap between germline ends came to 12 bases. The CDR3 spells CASSLYPGVQETQYF. In DNA form, the CDR3 reads TGTGCCAGCAGCTTATATCCGGGGGTGCAAGAGACCCAGTACTTC.

The chain combines TRBV3-1 (or the pseudogene TRBV3-2) with TRBJ2-6; 7 positions match TRBD1. The CDR3 is 16 amino acids. In germline, CDR1 is LGHDT, CDR2 YNNKEL (reference sequence). Losses at the gene ends were 2 bases for V and 0 bases for J; bases not matched to a gene: 1. The CDR3 nucleotides are TGTGCCAGCAGCCAACCAGGGGGCTCTGGGGCCAACGTCCTGACTTTC. Translation gives CASSQPGGSGANVLTF.

This clone was recorded a few times. The chain couples TRBV7-8 to TRBJ1-1; 9 bases fit TRBD1. Trimming took 7 bases from V and 2 from J; bases not matched to a gene: 8. This CDR3 is 15 amino acids long. CDR1 and CDR2 (germline): SGHVS, FQNEAQ. CDR3 protein: CASNLRTGDNTEAFF. For the CDR3, the DNA is TGTGCCAGCAACTTGCGGACAGGGGACAACACTGAAGCTTTCTTT.

This clone is a singleton in its sample. The V call is TRBV10-2, the J call TRBJ1-2, with D perhaps TRBD1 (6 bases). Per the germline V gene, CDR1 is WSHSY and CDR2 is SAAADI. The CDR3 contains 12 residues. The CDR3 DNA reads as TGCGTCGCCCAGGGGAGCGACTATGGCTACACCTTC. Its protein product is CVAQGSDYGYTF.

The chain uses TRBV5-6 and TRBJ1-4; the D is unclear. The germline gives CDR1 SGHDT, CDR2 YYEEEE. Trimming took off 2 bases at V and 6 bases at J, with 11 bases between the two ends. This CDR3 has 14 residues. DNA for the CDR3: TGTGCCAGCAGCTTTTTCGGAGGTCATGAAAAACTGTTTTTT. It translates to CASSFFGGHEKLFF.

As DNA, the CDR3 is TGTGCCAGCAGCTTAGATTGGCTTGAAGCTTTCTTT. Translating gives CASSLDWLEAFF. The chain employs TRBV7-2 and TRBJ1-1; no firm D call. Between the trimmed V and J ends, which lost 1 base and 7 bases, there was a span of 7 bases. CDR1 and CDR2 (germline): SGHTA, FQGNSA. The CDR3 covers 12 residues.

This rearrangement joins TRBV27 to TRBJ1-2; 7 positions match TRBD1. The germline gives CDR1 MNHEY, CDR2 SMNVEV (reference sequence). The CDR3 extends over 15 amino acids. The V segment lost 5 bases and the J segment 1 base; nucleotides outside the gene matches: 7. The DNA of the CDR3 is TGTGCCAGCAGTCGTAACAGGGACAGTAACTATGGCTACACCTTC. This gives the protein CASSRNRDSNYGYTF.

The rearrangement links TRBV5-6 to TRBJ1-2; D is perhaps TRBD1 (5 bases). Trimming took off 2 bases at V and 4 bases at J, with 12 bases between the two ends. This CDR3 has 14 residues. Per germline, CDR1 SGHDT and CDR2 YYEEEE. The CDR3 sequence is CASSFLDSLYGYTF. The CDR3 DNA reads as TGTGCCAGCAGCTTCCTTGACAGTCTCTATGGCTACACCTTC.

In nucleotides, the CDR3 is TGTGCCAGCAGCGTCGGGACAGGGGGACTCGAGCAGTACTTC. Translated: CASSVGTGGLEQYF. The chain carries TRBV9 and TRBJ2-7, with 11 nucleotides matching TRBD1. Germline values: CDR1 SGDLS, CDR2 YYNGEE. J was trimmed by 6 bases and V by 2 bases; bases with no gene match: 4. There are 14 residues in the CDR3.

J is TRBJ2-1 and V is TRBV10-1; 12 positions agree with TRBD1. CDR1 and CDR2 from the germline V gene are WNHNN and SYGVQD (reference sequence). V shed 0 bases and J 7 bases; nucleotides not matched to a gene: 7. CDR3 length equals 17 residues. In DNA, the CDR3 is TGCGCCAGCAGTGAGTCCCCGGGACAGGGGGCGCAGAATGAGCAGTTCTTC. The encoded protein is CASSESPGQGAQNEQFF.

This clone was seen more than once but under ten times. The chain joins TRBV19 to TRBJ1-2, with 7 bases matching TRBD1. This CDR3 is built from 14 residues. Trimming at V came to 7 bases and at J to 0 bases, leaving 5 bases not matched to a gene. Germline loops: CDR1 LNHDA, CDR2 SQIVND (reference sequence). The CDR3 DNA sequence: TGTGCCAGTACCCTAGACAGGGCTAACTATGGCTACACCTTC. Its translation: CASTLDRANYGYTF.

This rearrangement joins TRBV5-1 to TRBJ1-3, with unresolved D. V was cut by 0 bases and J by 0 bases, with 10 bases left in between. Germline lookup yields CDR1 SGHRS and CDR2 YFSETQ. The CDR3 runs 16 residues. The DNA for the CDR3 is TGCGCCAGCAGCTTGGATGGCACCCCCTCTGGAAACACCATATATTTT. As protein: CASSLDGTPSGNTIYF.

The chain combines TRBV11-2 with TRBJ2-7, with 8 bases lining up with TRBD2. The CDR3 is made up of 16 amino acids. Per germline, CDR1 SGHAT and CDR2 FQNNGV. Unmatched junction bases numbered 9, after V lost 0 bases and J lost 5 bases. The CDR3 nucleotides are TGTGCCAGCAGCTTAGATCGGTCAGCGGGGGCACACGAGCAGTACTTC. It yields the protein CASSLDRSAGAHEQYF.

The chain recombines TRBV15 with TRBJ2-6; D ambiguous. Germline V lookup: CDR1 LNHNV, CDR2 YYDKDF (reference sequence). Trimming shortened V by 9 bases and J by 0 bases, and 6 bases separated the two germline ends. The CDR3 runs 13 residues. The CDR3 nucleotides are TGTGCCACTACTTTCTCTGGGGCCAACGTCCTGACTTTC. It yields the protein CATTFSGANVLTF.

The chain has TRBV3-1 (or the pseudogene TRBV3-2) and TRBJ1-6; a weak D match, TRBD1 (5 bases). The CDR3 runs to 14 residues. CDR1 and CDR2 from the germline V gene are LGHDT and YNNKEL (reference sequence). Trimming left V 4 bases short and J 9 bases short, with 13 bases between. CDR3 residues: CASSPIYRSSPLHF. CDR3 bases: TGTGCCAGCAGCCCGATCTACAGGTCTTCACCCCTCCACTTT.

V gene TRBV7-3 combines with J gene TRBJ2-1; TRBD2 agrees at 8 bases. The CDR3 covers 13 residues. Trimming took 2 bases from V and 6 from J; bases not matched to a gene: 0. The germline V gene encodes CDR1 SGHTA and CDR2 FQGTGA. CDR3 loop: CASSLLAGNEQFF. As DNA, the CDR3 is TGTGCCAGCAGCTTACTAGCGGGCAATGAGCAGTTCTTC.

V usage is TRBV11-2 and J usage is TRBJ2-7; 8 bases match TRBD1. The germline CDR1 and CDR2 sequences are SGHAT and FQNNGV. V shed 1 base, J shed 3 bases, and the junction held 5 bases outside the gene matches. The CDR3 has 15 residues. The CDR3 DNA is TGTGCCAGCAGCTTAGGGGGCACAGGGGGCTACGAGCAGTACTTC. Its protein is CASSLGGTGGYEQYF.

The CDR3 spells CASSLGGGRATNEKLFF. The CDR3 nucleotides read TGTGCCAGCAGCCTAGGGGGGGGGCGGGCGACTAATGAAAAACTGTTTTTT. The rearrangement uses TRBV28 and TRBJ1-4; TRBD1 might be the D (6 bases). This CDR3 has 17 residues. V lost 6 bases and J 2 bases, leaving 19 bases between the germline ends. Germline V gene data show CDR1 as MDHEN and CDR2 as SYDVKM.

The V and J genes are TRBV10-3 and TRBJ1-2; D is unclear. Germline-derived CDR1 and CDR2 are ENHRY and SYGVKD. The length of the CDR3 is 15 residues. The V end was cut by 1 base, the J end by 4 bases, with 13 bases between. The CDR3 sequence: CAISELAGESYGYTF. DNA for the CDR3: TGTGCCATCAGTGAGTTGGCGGGAGAGAGCTATGGCTACACCTTC.

There are a few counts of this clone. This sequence joins TRBV7-9 and TRBJ2-1; D not certain. CDR1 and CDR2 from the germline V gene are SEHNR and FQNEAQ (reference sequence). The V gene lost 3 bases and the J gene lost 2 bases, with 5 bases spanning the gap. The CDR3 consists of 13 residues. The CDR3: CASSLRTYNEQFF. The CDR3 nucleotides are TGTGCCAGCAGCTTGCGGACCTACAATGAGCAGTTCTTC.

The V and J genes are TRBV6-6 and TRBJ1-5, with TRBD1 identical over 9 bases. This CDR3 comprises 16 residues. V trimming: 5 bases; J trimming: 2 bases; junction bases outside the gene matches: 7. The V gene's germline CDR1 is MNHNY and CDR2 SVGAGI (reference sequence). As DNA, the CDR3 is TGTGCCAGCAGTCGACCGGACAGGGGAGGCAATCAGCCCCAGCATTTT. Protein sequence: CASSRPDRGGNQPQHF.

The genes are TRBV5-1 and TRBJ2-1; 7 bases align to TRBD1. From germline, CDR1 is SGHRS and CDR2 YFSETQ. The CDR3 totals 15 residues. With 1 base clipped from V and 5 bases from J, the junction kept 6 bases outside the gene matches. The CDR3 nucleotides are TGCGCCAGCAGCTTGCCGTGGACAGGCAACAATGAGCAGTTCTTC. Amino acid sequence: CASSLPWTGNNEQFF.

This chain joins TRBV6-5 and TRBJ2-2; D gene unclear. CDR1 is MNHEY and CDR2 is SVGAGI in the germline V gene. CDR3 length: 14 amino acids. Trimming cost V 10 bases and J 0 bases, with 12 bases left between them. As DNA, the CDR3 is TGTGCCACCGAAGACATACCGAACACCGGGGAGCTGTTTTTT. Encoded protein: CATEDIPNTGELFF.

The chain uses TRBV5-6 and TRBJ1-6; D gene unclear. V lost 1 base, J lost 0 bases, and 14 bases lay in between. The germline gives CDR1 SGHDT, CDR2 YYEEEE. The CDR3 sequence is 18 residues long. The CDR3 protein is CASSLIGDRGSYNSPLHF. CDR3 sequence (DNA): TGTGCCAGCAGCTTGATCGGAGATCGGGGCTCCTATAATTCACCCCTCCACTTT.

The chain uses TRBV6-5 and TRBJ2-3, with TRBD2 matching over 7 bases. Looked up from germline, CDR1 is MNHEY and CDR2 is SVGAGI. The CDR3 length is 14 residues. V lost 8 bases and J lost 3; bases outside the gene matches: 8. CDR3 sequence reads: CASRDYRGTDTQYF. The CDR3 bases are TGTGCCAGCCGGGACTACCGAGGGACAGATACGCAGTATTTT.

The V call is TRBV11-2, the J call TRBJ2-3; D might be TRBD2 (6 bases). The CDR3 covers 15 residues. Germline CDR1 reads SGHAT; CDR2 reads FQNNGV. The V and J ends lost 5 bases and 3 bases respectively, with 15 bases between them. Here the CDR3 DNA reads TGTGCCAGCAGCGGCGCGGGGCGGAGAACAGATACGCAGTATTTT. It yields the protein CASSGAGRRTDTQYF.

This chain links TRBV3-1 (or the pseudogene TRBV3-2) with TRBJ1-2; D ambiguous. The V end was cut by 0 bases, the J end by 8 bases, with 10 bases between. Germline values: CDR1 LGHDT, CDR2 YNNKEL (reference sequence). The CDR3 spans 13 residues. CDR3 sequence (DNA): TGTGCCAGCAGCCAAGACCTTACCCGGGGCTACACCTTC. This translates into CASSQDLTRGYTF.

The DNA for the CDR3 is TGTGCCAGCACCCTGGACAGGGGTTCCACTGAAGCTTTCTTT. Its protein product is CASTLDRGSTEAFF. The V call is TRBV27, the J call TRBJ1-1; 9 bases agree with TRBD1. CDR1 and CDR2 (germline): MNHEY, SMNVEV (reference sequence). This CDR3 spans 14 amino acids. With 7 bases clipped from V and 4 bases from J, the junction kept 7 bases outside the gene matches.

This chain links TRBV6-5 with TRBJ1-2, with 12 bases fitting TRBD1. CDR1 and CDR2 (germline): MNHEY, SVGAGI. The CDR3 is made up of 16 amino acids. V lost 1 base to trimming and J lost 7 bases; unmatched junction nucleotides: 7. CDR3 sequence: CASSYFGTGGAGGYTF. The CDR3 coding sequence is TGTGCCAGCAGTTACTTTGGGACAGGGGGCGCCGGTGGCTACACCTTC.

The chain employs TRBV29-1 and TRBJ2-1; D perhaps matches TRBD2 (6 bases). The CDR3 runs 14 residues. The V gene's germline CDR1 is SQVTM and CDR2 ANQGSEA. V was trimmed by 2 bases and J by 9 bases, leaving 17 bases between them. The DNA for the CDR3 is TGCAGCGTTGAAACGGGACTCTCGAAGACTGAGCAGTTCTTC. Its protein is CSVETGLSKTEQFF.